A single sample is the source of the 23 T cell receptor beta chains below, sequenced in a study of shared clonotypes between healthy human individuals. Clones were sequenced by immunoSEQ multiplex PCR, and TCRdb holds only the in-frame ones, with some missing. The sample lists more than 550,000 clones, 92% occurring once. Terminally differentiated effector memory CD45RA+ cells were excluded from the naive CD8 cells, which were CD45RO-negative and positively selected for CCR7. The specimen was naive CD8+ T cells sorted from blood. These receptors were taken from a man aged 25 to 40 in good health.

The chain recombines TRBV10-3 with TRBJ2-1, with D perhaps TRBD2 (5 bases). V was cut by 7 bases and J by 1 base, with 8 bases left in between. The CDR3 has 13 residues. In germline, CDR1 is ENHRY, CDR2 SYGVKD. The CDR3 DNA reads as TGTGCCATCAAAAGGGAGTCCTACAATGAGCAGTTCTTC. It specifies CAIKRESYNEQFF.

The chain uses TRBV7-9 and TRBJ2-7; unclear D gene. Germline V gene data show CDR1 as SEHNR and CDR2 as FQNEAQ (reference sequence). This CDR3 has 12 residues. Trimming removed 3 bases from V and 3 bases from J, with 6 bases in between. The CDR3, as DNA: TGTGCCAGCAGCTTGTCCCACTACGAGCAGTACTTC. Its translation is CASSLSHYEQYF.

This chain links TRBV14 with TRBJ2-7; a weak D match, TRBD2 (7 bases). The CDR3 extends over 15 amino acids. V gave up 6 bases and J gave up 2 bases, with 17 bases separating them. Germline-derived CDR1 and CDR2 are SGHDN and FVKESK. Here the CDR3 reads CASSKLGGAAYEQYF. Written as DNA, the CDR3 is TGTGCCAGCAGTAAACTGGGGGGGGCCGCCTACGAGCAGTACTTC.

The genes are TRBV19 and TRBJ1-2; D ambiguous. Trimming cost V 5 bases and J 6 bases, with 10 bases left between them. The CDR3 is made up of 12 amino acids. Germline CDR1 and CDR2: LNHDA and SQIVND (reference sequence). DNA for the CDR3: TGTGCCAGTAGTCGCTCGTTGGATGGCTACACCTTC. Protein sequence: CASSRSLDGYTF. The complete variable domain, with remaining parts taken from reference TRBV19 and TRBJ1-2, reads DGGITQSPKYLFRKEGQNVTLSCEQNLNHDAMYWYRQDPGQGLRLIYYSQIVNDFQKGDIAEGYSVSREKKESFPLTVTSAQKNPTAFYLCASSRSLDGYTFGSGTRLTVV.

On this clone itself: This CDR3 is also generated by other DNA sequences in the sample. V usage is TRBV7-6 and J usage is TRBJ2-7, with D uncertain. Trimming pared 1 base from V and 1 base from J, leaving 5 bases between. This CDR3 contains 13 residues. In germline, CDR1 is SGHVS, CDR2 FNYEAQ. CDR3 region: CASSLDSSYEQYF. CDR3 nucleotide sequence: TGTGCCAGCAGCTTAGACAGTTCCTACGAGCAGTACTTC. Drawing the rest from reference TRBV7-6 and TRBJ2-7, the complete variable domain is GAGVSQSPRYKVTKRGQDVALRCDPISGHVSLYWYRQALGQGPEFLTYFNYEAQQDKSGLPNDRFSAERPEGSISTLTIQRTEQRDSAMYRCASSLDSSYEQYFGPGTRLTVT.

The chain employs TRBV4-1 and TRBJ2-7, with 11 bases identical to TRBD2. Unmatched junction bases numbered 5, after V lost 6 bases and J lost 1 base. Per germline, CDR1 MGHRA and CDR2 YSYEKL. CDR3 length equals 15 residues. The CDR3 nucleotides are TGCGCCAGCAGTCCCAGACTAGCGGGGTCCTACGAGCAGTACTTC. It yields the protein CASSPRLAGSYEQYF.

J is TRBJ2-1 and V is TRBV29-1; TRBD1 aligns across 10 bases. V lost 5 bases, J lost 4 bases, and 5 bases stayed unmatched. The length of the CDR3 is 14 residues. Per the germline V gene, CDR1 is SQVTM and CDR2 is ANQGSEA. The chain's CDR3 is CSVTGTGVYNEQFF. For the CDR3, the DNA is TGCAGCGTTACCGGGACAGGGGTATACAATGAGCAGTTCTTC.

This rearrangement joins TRBV2 to TRBJ1-2; D is ambiguous. The CDR3 contains 15 residues. Trimming removed 6 bases at V and 0 bases at J, with 14 bases between. Germline V gene lookup returns CDR1 SNHLY and CDR2 FYNNEI. CDR3 loop: CASRTTNLPNYGYTF. CDR3 in DNA: TGTGCCAGCAGGACGACAAACCTACCTAACTATGGCTACACCTTC.

The J gene is TRBJ2-1, the V gene TRBV19; D not certain. Germline V gives CDR1 LNHDA, CDR2 SQIVND (reference sequence). There are 12 residues in the CDR3. Trimming removed 1 base at V and 5 bases at J, with 3 bases between. The CDR3, as DNA: TGTGCCAGTAGTATAGTCAACAATGAGCAGTTCTTC. This sequence encodes CASSIVNNEQFF. Based on the CDR3 plus reference TRBV19 and TRBJ2-1, the full variable domain is DGGITQSPKYLFRKEGQNVTLSCEQNLNHDAMYWYRQDPGQGLRLIYYSQIVNDFQKGDIAEGYSVSREKKESFPLTVTSAQKNPTAFYLCASSIVNNEQFFGPGTRLTVL.

The rearrangement joins TRBV4-1 to TRBJ2-7; possibly TRBD2 for D (5 bases). Germline-derived CDR1 and CDR2 are MGHRA and YSYEKL. This CDR3 has 16 residues. Trimming removed 3 bases from V and 3 bases from J, with 18 bases in between. CDR3 sequence (DNA): TGCGCCAGCAGCCACGGTGAGGGCGGCAGAGACTACGAGCAGTACTTC. Translated: CASSHGEGGRDYEQYF.

The chain has TRBV27 and TRBJ2-7; 7 bases align to TRBD1. The CDR3 has 15 residues. Germline V gives CDR1 MNHEY, CDR2 SMNVEV (reference sequence). With 5 bases clipped from V and 4 bases from J, the junction kept 11 bases outside the gene matches. The CDR3 region is CASSAVIGTVYEQYF. CDR3 nucleotide sequence: TGTGCCAGCAGTGCGGTCATCGGGACAGTTTACGAGCAGTACTTC.

The chain couples TRBV6-5 to TRBJ1-4, with D unresolved. The V gene lost 8 bases and the J gene lost 4 bases, with 14 bases spanning the gap. The CDR3 is made up of 14 amino acids. In germline, CDR1 is MNHEY, CDR2 SVGAGI. CDR3 DNA sequence: TGTGCCAGCTCGAGGGAGGTGTATAATGAAAAACTGTTTTTT. Translation: CASSREVYNEKLFF.

V and J are TRBV7-9 and TRBJ2-2; D possibly corresponds to TRBD2 (5 bases). V was shortened by 3 bases and J by 3 bases, with 17 bases between the two germline ends. Germline assignment: CDR1 SEHNR and CDR2 FQNEAQ (reference sequence). The CDR3 covers 17 residues. The CDR3 region is CASSFLRTPADTGELFF. The CDR3 DNA sequence: TGTGCCAGCAGCTTCCTTCGGACTCCCGCGGACACCGGGGAGCTGTTTTTT.

The chain carries TRBV6-1 and TRBJ2-7; 10 positions match TRBD1. There are 13 residues in the CDR3. Per the germline V gene, CDR1 is MNHNS and CDR2 is SASEGT. The V gene end was trimmed by 8 bases and the J gene end by 3 bases; junction bases not matched to a gene: 4. CDR3 bases: TGTGCCAGCGGACAGGGGGTTTACTACGAGCAGTACTTC. It codes for CASGQGVYYEQYF.

This clone is a singleton in its sample. This chain uses TRBV27 with TRBJ2-5; TRBD2 might be the D (6 bases). In germline, CDR1 is MNHEY, CDR2 SMNVEV (reference sequence). Trimming removed 4 bases from V and 3 bases from J, with 9 bases in between. The CDR3 extends over 13 amino acids. CDR3 sequence: CASSSLAKETQYF. In nucleotides, the CDR3 is TGTGCCAGCAGTTCGCTAGCGAAAGAGACCCAGTACTTC.

Points on this clone: Distinct nucleotide sequences in the sample also encode this CDR3. The chain recombines TRBV5-1 with TRBJ2-5, with D perhaps TRBD2 (5 bases). The CDR3 is 16 residues long. With 0 bases removed from V and 3 bases from J, the gap between germline ends came to 15 bases. CDR1 is SGHRS and CDR2 is YFSETQ in the germline V gene. In nucleotides, the CDR3 is TGCGCCAGCAGCTTGGCCGTGGGAAGCGGAAAAGAGACCCAGTACTTC. Its protein product is CASSLAVGSGKETQYF.

The J gene is TRBJ2-7, the V gene TRBV5-1, with 8 positions matching TRBD1. Germline CDR1 and CDR2: SGHRS and YFSETQ. This CDR3 spans 18 amino acids. V trimming: 1 base; J trimming: 6 bases; junction bases outside the gene matches: 18. CDR3 loop: CASSLRRQGKSREGEQYF. CDR3 DNA sequence: TGCGCCAGCAGCTTGCGCCGACAGGGGAAAAGCCGAGAGGGCGAGCAGTACTTC. Drawing the rest from reference TRBV5-1 and TRBJ2-7, the complete variable domain is KAGVTQTPRYLIKTRGQQVTLSCSPISGHRSVSWYQQTPGQGLQFLFEYFSETQRNKGNFPGRFSGRQFSNSRSEMNVSTLELGDSALYLCASSLRRQGKSREGEQYFGPGTRLTVT.

The chain joins TRBV28 to TRBJ1-4; D gene unclear. The V end lost 4 bases, the J end lost 5 bases, and 20 bases lay between the germline ends. The CDR3 runs 17 residues. Germline CDR1 and CDR2: MDHEN and SYDVKM. The CDR3 coding sequence is TGTGCCAGCAGTTCGCCACATGTAGAGGTCGCGAATGAAAAACTGTTTTTT. Protein sequence: CASSSPHVEVANEKLFF.

This clone turned up a few times. The chain employs TRBV19 and TRBJ2-7, with 9 bases fitting TRBD1. Germline V lookup: CDR1 LNHDA, CDR2 SQIVND (reference sequence). The CDR3 sequence is 15 residues long. The ends lost 2 bases at V and 2 bases at J; junction bases unmatched: 4. The CDR3 DNA follows: TGTGCCAGTAGTATACGGGGACAGGGAACCTACGAGCAGTACTTC. Translating it yields CASSIRGQGTYEQYF. The full variable domain, with the rest looked up from reference TRBV19 and TRBJ2-7, is DGGITQSPKYLFRKEGQNVTLSCEQNLNHDAMYWYRQDPGQGLRLIYYSQIVNDFQKGDIAEGYSVSREKKESFPLTVTSAQKNPTAFYLCASSIRGQGTYEQYFGPGTRLTVT.

This chain links TRBV27 with TRBJ2-3, with D possibly TRBD1 on 7 matching bases. The CDR3 runs 16 residues. Germline CDR1 and CDR2: MNHEY and SMNVEV (reference sequence). Trimming shortened V by 3 bases and J by 5 bases, and 18 bases separated the two germline ends. CDR3 loop: CASSLTGPLAVDTQYF. The CDR3 DNA follows: TGTGCCAGCAGTTTGACAGGGCCACTAGCCGTAGATACGCAGTATTTT.

V and J are TRBV6-5 and TRBJ2-1, with TRBD1 matching over 7 bases. V trimming: 5 bases; J trimming: 8 bases; junction bases outside the gene matches: 6. The CDR3 has 13 amino acids. Per the germline V gene, CDR1 is MNHEY and CDR2 is SVGAGI. DNA of the CDR3: TGTGCCAGCAGTCAGACAGGGTTCGATGAGCAGTTCTTC. It codes for CASSQTGFDEQFF.

This rearrangement joins TRBV6-5 to TRBJ2-3; TRBD2 is a possible D gene (7 bases). V lost 2 bases and J 4 bases, leaving 13 bases between the germline ends. The V gene's germline CDR1 is MNHEY and CDR2 SVGAGI. CDR3 length: 15 amino acids. CDR3 coding DNA: TGTGCCAGCAGTTACGGGGGGGCGCTCTCAGATACGCAGTATTTT. Translation gives CASSYGGALSDTQYF.

V gene TRBV19 combines with J gene TRBJ1-1; D may be TRBD1 (6 bases). This CDR3 spans 16 amino acids. Trimming took off 4 bases at V and 3 bases at J, with 18 bases between the two ends. Germline-derived CDR1 and CDR2 are LNHDA and SQIVND (reference sequence). The CDR3 nucleotides are TGTGCCAGTAGTAACGGACAGACCAGAGGGGACACTGAAGCTTTCTTT. Its translation: CASSNGQTRGDTEAFF.